This T cell receptor (beta chain) derives from a study of blood T cell repertoires in COVID-19. Overall study context: T cells, B-cell-depleted T cells, or PBMCs supplied cDNA or gDNA.

Germline assignment: CDR1 MNHEY and CDR2 SVGAGI. V dropped 11 bases and J dropped 2; count of bases not matched to a gene: 11. CDR3 size: 14 residues. Individuals drawn from 24 US areas were about 18 to 95 years old. Categorization into cohorts depended on clinical history that participants reported. Authors' processing steps: The authors estimated nucleated cell counts from reference gene primer amplification. Clones were sequenced by immunoSEQ multiplex PCR, and TCRdb holds only the in-frame ones, with some missing. The V and J calls and clone size come from that table; D and trimming were worked out from the DNA. This repertoire shows under 250,000 clones, almost 85% found once; its top ten account for around 10%.

The material sequenced was PBMCs or T cells enriched from blood (not recorded which). The origin of this receptor is a woman between 45 and 65 years old with acute COVID-19. The chain has TRBV6-5 and TRBJ1-2; the match to TRBD1 covers 7 bases. The CDR3 coding sequence is TGTGCCGTCACGAGAGGGGGCGCAAACTATGGCTACACCTTC. Its translation is CAVTRGGANYGYTF.